The 12 T cell receptor beta chains presented below share a single source sample, sequenced in a study of cytomegalovirus exposure and HLA in healthy donors. In the PCR, 60 Vbeta and 13 Jbeta primers were used. Sequenced by immunoSEQ multiplex PCR; TCRdb stores in-frame clones only, minus some. The sample contains 120,000 to 150,000 clones, around three fifths of which appear only once. Sequenced: PBMCs. These TCRs come from a woman between 25 and 40 years old in good health and CMV-seropositive.

This clone was recorded only once. The chain is built from TRBV7-6 and TRBJ2-6, with D possibly matching TRBD1 (6 bases). This CDR3 contains 18 residues. Germline loops: CDR1 SGHVS, CDR2 FNYEAQ. Trimming removed 1 base at V and 0 bases at J, with 13 bases between. The CDR3 region has the DNA TGTGCCAGCAGCTTAGAGGGGACACCTCACTCTGGGGCCAACGTCCTGACTTTC. It codes for CASSLEGTPHSGANVLTF.

The chain employs TRBV4-1 and TRBJ1-1; maybe TRBD1 (5 bases). This CDR3 is built from 14 residues. Trimming took 0 bases from V and 5 from J, leaving 10 bases between them. Germline lookup yields CDR1 MGHRA and CDR2 YSYEKL. The CDR3 nucleotides read TGCGCCAGCAGCCAAGAATTTCGGGGGACTGAAGCTTTCTTT. Translated: CASSQEFRGTEAFF.

This clone was picked up a small number of times. The gene calls are TRBV6-1 and TRBJ2-6; no definite D call. This CDR3 is built from 14 residues. V gave up 5 bases and J gave up 2 bases, with 7 bases separating them. Per germline, CDR1 MNHNS and CDR2 SASEGT. This chain's CDR3 is CASSPRTGANVLTF. Written as DNA, the CDR3 is TGTGCCAGCAGTCCGAGGACTGGGGCCAACGTCCTGACTTTC.

The rearrangement uses TRBV7-9 and TRBJ2-7; 8 bases are shared with TRBD1. This CDR3 comprises 15 residues. CDR1 SEHNR and CDR2 FQNEAQ come from the germline V gene (reference sequence). After removal of 5 bases from V and 6 bases from J, the junction contained 12 bases not matched to a gene. The CDR3 here is CASSLQGTGVAEQYF. The CDR3 nucleotides are TGTGCCAGCAGCCTACAAGGGACAGGCGTGGCCGAGCAGTACTTC.

The chain carries TRBV6-5 and TRBJ1-2; tentative D call: TRBD1 (6 bases). The CDR3 spans 15 residues. CDR1 is MNHEY and CDR2 is SVGAGI in the germline V gene. Trimming stripped 5 bases from V and 1 base from J, with 14 bases between. CDR3 sequence reads: CASSPLTGNNYGYTF. CDR3 nucleotides: TGTGCCAGCAGTCCGTTGACAGGAAATAACTATGGCTACACCTTC.

This clone was counted between two and nine times. This chain uses TRBV30 with TRBJ1-3; tentatively, D is TRBD1 (5 bases). The V and J ends lost 3 bases and 2 bases respectively, with 17 bases between them. The CDR3 has 16 amino acids. Per the germline V gene, CDR1 is GTSNPN and CDR2 is SVGIG (reference sequence). CDR3 nucleotides: TGTGCCTGGAGAATCGGGACTTCAAGCCCTGGAAACACCATATATTTT. Protein: CAWRIGTSSPGNTIYF.

V usage is TRBV19 and J usage is TRBJ2-1; 14 bases line up with TRBD2. Germline trimming cut 5 bases from V and 6 bases from J; bases unmatched to any gene: 3. Looked up from germline, CDR1 is LNHDA and CDR2 is SQIVND (reference sequence). The CDR3 runs to 15 residues. The CDR3 loop reads CASSPGLAGANEQFF. The CDR3 DNA follows: TGTGCCAGTAGTCCGGGACTAGCGGGAGCCAATGAGCAGTTCTTC.

The chain has TRBV27 and TRBJ2-5; 7 positions agree with TRBD1. The end of the DNA aligns better with TRBJ2-7, so the J call may be wrong. This CDR3 is 12 amino acids long. The germline V gene has CDR1 MNHEY and CDR2 SMNVEV (reference sequence). The chain's CDR3 is CASRDRSYEQYF. Written as DNA, the CDR3 is TGTGCCAGCAGGGACAGGTCCTACGAGCAGTACTTC.

The chain employs TRBV4-2 and TRBJ1-1; the D gene is possibly TRBD1 (6 bases). V lost 1 base and J lost 1, with 7 bases in between. This CDR3 is built from 14 residues. From germline, CDR1 is LGHNA and CDR2 YNFKEQ. This CDR3 is CASSQGTENTEAFF. CDR3 nucleotide sequence: TGTGCCAGCAGCCAAGGGACAGAGAACACTGAAGCTTTCTTT.

The rearrangement uses TRBV7-2 and TRBJ2-1; TRBD2 matches 11 bases. CDR1 is SGHTA, CDR2 FQGNSA, per germline. The CDR3 runs to 13 residues. With V trimmed by 4 bases and J by 9 bases, 2 bases remained unmatched. The CDR3 protein is CASSSLAGGEQFF. DNA of the CDR3: TGTGCCAGCAGCTCCCTAGCGGGAGGTGAGCAGTTCTTC.

This chain connects TRBV11-2 to TRBJ2-1, with D hard to call. The ends were cut back, 2 bases at V and 8 bases at J, with 7 bases in the middle. The CDR3 is 12 residues long. Germline CDR1 reads SGHAT; CDR2 reads FQNNGV. The CDR3 sequence is CASSLQSDEQFF. In nucleotides, the CDR3 is TGTGCCAGCAGCTTACAGTCCGATGAGCAGTTCTTC.

V is TRBV10-3 and J is TRBJ2-7; TRBD2 matches 14 bases. V lost 8 bases, J lost 1 base, and 1 base stayed unmatched. Germline assignment: CDR1 ENHRY and CDR2 SYGVKD. This CDR3 spans 14 amino acids. CDR3 residues: CAIGLAGGSYEQYF. DNA of the CDR3: TGTGCCATCGGACTAGCGGGGGGTTCCTACGAGCAGTACTTC.